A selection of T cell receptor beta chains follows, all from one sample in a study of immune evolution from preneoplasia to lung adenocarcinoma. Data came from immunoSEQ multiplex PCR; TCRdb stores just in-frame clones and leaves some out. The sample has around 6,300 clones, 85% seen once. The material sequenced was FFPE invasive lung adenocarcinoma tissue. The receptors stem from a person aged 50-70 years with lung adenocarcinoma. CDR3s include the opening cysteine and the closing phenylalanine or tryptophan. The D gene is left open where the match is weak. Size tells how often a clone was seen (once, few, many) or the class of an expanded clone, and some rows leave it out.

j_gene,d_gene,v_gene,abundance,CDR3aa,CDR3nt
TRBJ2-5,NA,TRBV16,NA,CASSQLDVSKETQYF,TGTGCCAGCAGCCAATTGGACGTGAGCAAAGAGACCCAGTACTTC
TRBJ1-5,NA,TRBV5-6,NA,CASSLMAGAQPQHF,TGTGCCAGCAGCTTGATGGCAGGGGCTCAGCCCCAGCATTTT
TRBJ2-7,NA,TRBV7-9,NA,CASSLTRSGAYEQYF,TGTGCCAGCAGCCTAACCCGGTCAGGGGCCTACGAGCAGTACTTC
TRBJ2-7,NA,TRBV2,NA,CASSDAGGAALREQYF,TGTGCCAGCAGTGACGCTGGGGGGGCTGCCCTAAGGGAGCAGTACTTC
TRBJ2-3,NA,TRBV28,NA,CASSLNTDTQYF,TGTGCCAGCAGTTTAAACACAGATACGCAGTATTTT
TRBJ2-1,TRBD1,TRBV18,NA,CASSWTGETYNEQFF,TGTGCCAGCTCCTGGACAGGGGAAACCTACAATGAGCAGTTCTTC
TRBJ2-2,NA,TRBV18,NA,CASSQEASPNTGELFF,TGTGCCAGCTCACAGGAAGCGAGTCCGAACACCGGGGAGCTGTTTTTT
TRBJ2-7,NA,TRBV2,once,CASRLIKGRVDEQYF,TGTGCCAGCAGACTGATTAAGGGGAGAGTGGACGAGCAGTACTTC
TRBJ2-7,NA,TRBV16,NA,CASSPYRYYEQYF,TGTGCCAGCAGCCCCTATCGGTACTACGAGCAGTACTTC
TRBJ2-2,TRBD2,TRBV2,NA,CASSGLAAGELFF,TGTGCCAGCAGTGGACTAGCGGCTGGGGAGCTGTTTTTT
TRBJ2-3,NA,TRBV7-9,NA,CASSASRGEPQYF,TGTGCCAGCAGCGCAAGTAGGGGAGAGCCGCAGTATTTT
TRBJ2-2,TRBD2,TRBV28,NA,CASSFLSGTSGLWELFF,TGTGCCAGCAGTTTTCTTTCTGGGACTAGCGGCCTCTGGGAGCTGTTTTTT
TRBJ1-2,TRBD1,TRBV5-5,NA,CASNMGQTRDIGYTF,TGTGCCAGCAATATGGGACAGACTCGGGATATTGGCTACACCTTC
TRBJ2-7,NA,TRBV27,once,CASSFREEQYF,TGTGCCAGCAGTTTCCGAGAGGAGCAGTACTTC
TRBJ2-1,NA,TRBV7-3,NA,CASSLGPSSYNEQFF,TGTGCCAGCAGCCTCGGGCCGAGCTCCTACAATGAGCAGTTCTTC
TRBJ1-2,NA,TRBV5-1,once,CASRLSGADGYTF,TGCGCCAGCAGGTTATCAGGGGCCGATGGCTACACCTTC
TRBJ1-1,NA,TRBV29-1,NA,CSVGRGDTEAFF,TGCAGCGTTGGGCGTGGGGACACTGAAGCTTTCTTT
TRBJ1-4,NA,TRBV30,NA,CAWSVLGSQGSINEKLFF,TGTGCCTGGAGTGTACTTGGATCGCAGGGGTCCATTAATGAAAAACTGTTTTTT
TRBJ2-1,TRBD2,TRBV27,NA,CASSLRVVTSGKNEQFF,TGTGCCAGCAGTTTAAGGGTCGTGACTAGCGGTAAAAATGAGCAGTTCTTC
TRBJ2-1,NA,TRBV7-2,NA,CASSLFVGSSWEQFF,TGTGCCAGCAGCTTATTTGTCGGGAGTTCTTGGGAGCAGTTCTTC
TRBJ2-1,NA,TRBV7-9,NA,CASSLTTSSYNEQFF,TGTGCCAGCAGCTTAACTACGAGCTCCTACAATGAGCAGTTCTTC
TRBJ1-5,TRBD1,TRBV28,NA,CASSLGQASNQPQHF,TGTGCCAGCAGTTTGGGACAGGCAAGCAATCAGCCCCAGCATTTT
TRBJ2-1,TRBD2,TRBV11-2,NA,CASSGSGIGREQFF,TGTGCCAGCAGCGGAAGCGGGATCGGTCGTGAGCAGTTCTTC
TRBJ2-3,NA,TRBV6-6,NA,CASSTSGDTQYF,TGTGCCAGCAGCACAAGCGGGGATACGCAGTATTTT
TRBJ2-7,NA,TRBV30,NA,CAWSVPGVRNF,TGTGCCTGGAGTGTACCCGGAGTAAGGAACTTC
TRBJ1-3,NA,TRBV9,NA,CASSVDPGSGNTIYF,TGTGCCAGCAGCGTAGATCCGGGATCTGGAAACACCATATATTTT
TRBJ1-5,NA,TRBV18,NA,CASSPGGGNQPQHF,TGTGCCAGCTCACCAGGGGGCGGCAATCAGCCCCAGCATTTT
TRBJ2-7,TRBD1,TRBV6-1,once,CASSEASGTGGIEQYF,TGTGCCAGCAGTGAAGCGAGCGGGACAGGGGGAATCGAGCAGTACTTC
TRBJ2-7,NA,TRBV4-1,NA,CASSQNWVPSSYEQYF,TGCGCCAGCAGCCAAAACTGGGTCCCCAGTTCCTACGAGCAGTACTTC
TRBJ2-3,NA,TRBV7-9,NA,CASDAGTDTQYF,TGTGCCAGCGATGCGGGCACAGATACGCAGTATTTT
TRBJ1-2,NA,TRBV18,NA,CASSGSGLGYTF,TGTGCCAGCTCAGGATCAGGTCTGGGCTACACCTTC
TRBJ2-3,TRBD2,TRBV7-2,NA,CASSLTHGLAGVSTDTQYF,TGTGCCAGCAGCTTAACCCACGGGCTAGCGGGAGTTAGCACAGATACGCAGTATTTT
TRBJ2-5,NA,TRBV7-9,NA,CASIRDRQSGETQYF,TGTGCCAGCATCCGTGACAGGCAGTCCGGAGAGACCCAGTACTTC
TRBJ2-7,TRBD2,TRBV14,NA,CASSQLTSGFYEQYF,TGTGCCAGCAGCCAACTGACTAGCGGCTTCTACGAGCAGTACTTC